Each of the 18 T cell receptor beta chains below was sequenced from the same sample in a study of spatial heterogeneity in lung cancer. TCRdb passed the 5' RACE reads through MiXCR, listing each CDR3 protein once. Among 8,500 to 14,000 distinct CDR3 sequences listed, about a tenth were seen once. The time point here: blood at routine non-recurrence follow-up after resection. Sequencing used PBMCs, obtained at follow-up. The receptor source for this set is a female donor with early-stage non-small cell lung cancer.

This clonotype was counted only a few times. The V call is TRBV5-6, the J call TRBJ1-2, with D tentatively TRBD1 (6 bases). V dropped 3 bases and J dropped 3 bases, with 27 bases sitting between them. Per germline, CDR1 SGHDT and CDR2 YYEEEE. The CDR3 runs 19 residues. The CDR3: CASSSVAAQGPPKHYGYTF. The CDR3 DNA follows: TGTGCCAGCAGCTCGGTGGCAGCCCAGGGGCCCCCCAAACACTATGGCTACACCTTC.

This clonotype was seen many times. This chain joins TRBV6-2 or TRBV6-3 and TRBJ2-3; D gene uncertain. Germline-derived CDR1 and CDR2 are MNHEY and SVGEGT. The V end lost 5 bases, the J end lost 2 bases, and 11 bases lay between the germline ends. This CDR3 is 14 amino acids long. The CDR3 loop reads CASSQTSNTDTQYF. The CDR3 nucleotides read TGTGCCAGCAGTCAAACAAGCAACACAGATACGCAGTATTTT.

As regards this clonotype: The junction departs from germline at one end; a sequencing error may be responsible. This rearrangement joins TRBV5-5 to TRBJ2-2, with a possible D match to TRBD2 (5 bases). CDR1 SGHKS and CDR2 YYEKEE come from the germline V gene (reference sequence). The CDR3 is 15 residues long. CDR3 DNA sequence: TGTGCCAGCAAACACCTCCTGGGCGACACCGGGGAGCCGTTTTTT. Its protein is CASKHLLGDTGEPFF.

Ten or more counts support this clonotype. The V gene is TRBV12-3 or TRBV12-4, the J gene TRBJ2-2, with 9 bases lining up with TRBD2. The length of the CDR3 is 15 residues. V trimming: 8 bases; J trimming: 5 bases; junction bases outside the gene matches: 9. CDR3 sequence: CASCLAGGVTGELFF. CDR3 bases: TGTGCCAGCTGTCTTGCGGGAGGGGTTACCGGGGAGCTGTTTTTT.

This clonotype is medium-sized. The rearrangement links TRBV5-1 to TRBJ1-2, with D maybe TRBD1 (5 bases). V lost 1 base and J 4 bases, leaving 14 bases between the germline ends. Germline V gene data show CDR1 as SGHRS and CDR2 as YFSETQ. This CDR3 is 15 amino acids long. DNA of the CDR3: TGCGCCAGCAGCTTGTATCCAGGGCTCTCCTATGGCTACACCTTC. Translating it yields CASSLYPGLSYGYTF.

This clonotype was counted between two and nine times. This chain uses TRBV7-3 with TRBJ2-1; 12 nucleotides line up with TRBD2. The V gene end was trimmed by 2 bases and the J gene end by 9 bases; junction bases not matched to a gene: 5. CDR3 length equals 15 residues. Looked up from germline, CDR1 is SGHTA and CDR2 is FQGTGA. The CDR3 DNA reads TGTGCCAGCAGCTTACGCCTAGCGGGAGGGGGTGAGCAGTTCTTC. It is translated as CASSLRLAGGGEQFF. Drawing the rest from reference TRBV7-3 and TRBJ2-1, the complete variable domain is GAGVSQTPSNKVTEKGKYVELRCDPISGHTALYWYRQSLGQGPEFLIYFQGTGAADDSGLPNDRFFAVRPEGSVSTLKIQRTERGDSAVYLCASSLRLAGGGEQFFGPGTRLTVL.

This clonotype appeared many times. This chain uses TRBV6-5 with TRBJ2-1, with TRBD1 identical over 7 bases. CDR3 length: 14 amino acids. The V segment lost 4 bases and the J segment 2 bases; nucleotides outside the gene matches: 2. Germline-derived CDR1 and CDR2 are MNHEY and SVGAGI. This CDR3 reads CASSLTGPYNEQFF. The CDR3 DNA is TGTGCCAGCAGTTTGACAGGGCCCTACAATGAGCAGTTCTTC.

The gene calls are TRBV12-3 or TRBV12-4 and TRBJ1-1; D ambiguous. V was pared by 3 bases and J by 4 bases, with 12 bases between. This CDR3 comprises 14 residues. The CDR3 sequence is CASSFVPRGTEAFF. In nucleotides, the CDR3 is TGTGCCAGCAGTTTTGTTCCTAGAGGCACTGAAGCTTTCTTT.

This clonotype has a count of ten or more. The chain is built from TRBV7-6 and TRBJ2-1, with 8 bases that match TRBD2. Germline loops: CDR1 SGHVS, CDR2 FNYEAQ. The CDR3 has 17 residues. J lost 4 bases, V lost 2 bases, and 10 bases had no gene match. DNA of the CDR3: TGTGCCAGCAGCTTAAGGAGCGGCGGGGGGACTTACAATGAGCAGTTCTTC. This codes for CASSLRSGGGTYNEQFF.

This clonotype is classed as medium-sized (0.01 to 0.1%). The V and J genes are TRBV4-2 and TRBJ1-1; unclear D gene. CDR1 is LGHNA and CDR2 is YNFKEQ in the germline V gene. The ends were cut back, 1 base at V and 3 bases at J, with 3 bases in the middle. The CDR3 consists of 12 residues. The CDR3, as DNA: TGTGCCAGCAGCCAAGGGGACACTGAAGCTTTCTTT. Its protein is CASSQGDTEAFF.

The chain carries TRBV4-2 and TRBJ1-2; 8 nucleotides match TRBD1. Trimming at V came to 0 bases and at J to 6 bases, leaving 9 bases not matched to a gene. Per the germline V gene, CDR1 is LGHNA and CDR2 is YNFKEQ. The CDR3 is 16 amino acids. The DNA of the CDR3 is TGTGCCAGCAGCCAAGAGAGGGCAGGGGGCGCTAATGGCTACACCTTC. This sequence encodes CASSQERAGGANGYTF.

At least ten counts were recorded for this clonotype. The rearrangement links TRBV7-2 to TRBJ2-1; D gene uncertain. Germline CDR1 is SGHTA and CDR2 is FQGNSA. Trimming removed 1 base at V and 7 bases at J, with 11 bases between. This CDR3 is 14 amino acids long. CDR3 DNA sequence: TGTGCCAGCAGCTTAGGGAGAATCGGTAATGAGCAGTTCTTC. Its protein is CASSLGRIGNEQFF.

This clonotype was recorded many times. The chain couples TRBV6-1 to TRBJ2-2; D gene unclear. V lost 7 bases and J lost 4, with 13 bases in between. Germline lookup yields CDR1 MNHNS and CDR2 SASEGT. The CDR3 totals 14 residues. CDR3 coding DNA: TGTGCCAGCATACCCCTCCTGGGCACCGGGGAGCTGTTTTTT. Its protein is CASIPLLGTGELFF.

This clonotype was recorded many times. The chain joins TRBV21-1 to TRBJ1-1; TRBD1, the table's D call, was not compared with the DNA. TRBV21-1 is tagged as a pseudogene. The CDR3 is 16 residues long. CDR3 nucleotides: TGTGCCAGCAGCAAAAGGGACAGCGAAGTGAACACTGAAGCTTTCTTT. This sequence encodes CASSKRDSEVNTEAFF.

This clonotype is medium-sized within its sample. The chain joins TRBV19 to TRBJ1-5; no definite D call. Germline assignment: CDR1 LNHDA and CDR2 SQIVND (reference sequence). The CDR3 totals 13 residues. Trimming took 9 bases from V and 1 from J, leaving 10 bases between them. The CDR3 DNA reads as TGTGCCAGCCTCGGACTCAGCAATCAGCCCCAGCATTTT. The encoded protein is CASLGLSNQPQHF.

This clonotype was recorded many times. The chain employs TRBV19 and TRBJ1-1; D is ambiguous. V was shortened by 7 bases and J by 8 bases, with 14 bases between the two germline ends. The CDR3 is 12 amino acids. CDR1 and CDR2 (germline): LNHDA, SQIVND (reference sequence). The CDR3 loop reads CASKGPGLEAFF. CDR3 DNA sequence: TGTGCCAGTAAAGGTCCGGGCCTCGAAGCTTTCTTT.

This clonotype was seen at least ten times. The rearrangement joins TRBV7-8 to TRBJ2-1, with D possibly TRBD1 on 5 matching bases. Per the germline V gene, CDR1 is SGHVS and CDR2 is FQNEAQ. The CDR3 extends over 11 amino acids. V lost 8 bases, J lost 7 bases, and 9 bases lay in between. The CDR3 region has the DNA TGTGCCAGCCAGGGCTTGAATGAGCAGTTCTTC. This sequence encodes CASQGLNEQFF.

This clonotype was observed many times. The gene calls are TRBV15 and TRBJ2-2; no reliable D call. The V end lost 3 bases, the J end lost 4 bases, and 9 bases lay between the germline ends. The CDR3 spans 14 residues. Germline CDR1 reads LNHNV; CDR2 reads YYDKDF (reference sequence). DNA of the CDR3: TGTGCCACCAGCAGCCTTTGGGCCACCGGGGAGCTGTTTTTT. Its translation: CATSSLWATGELFF.